Reported below is one T cell receptor (beta chain). This sample was included in a study of CD8 T cells in ankylosing spondylitis. Scientists made TCR beta libraries using quantitative 5'-RACE with molecular barcodes. TCRdb called the 5' RACE reads again in MiXCR, with one record for every CDR3 protein. Among 200,000 to 250,000 distinct CDR3 sequences listed, more than 9% were seen once. Trimming at V came to 9 bases and at J to 7 bases, leaving 7 bases not matched to a gene. This CDR3 is built from 12 residues. The germline V gene has CDR1 SEHNR and CDR2 FQNEAQ (reference sequence). The receptor was isolated from a male donor with ankylosing spondylitis or in good health (not recorded which). The chain links TRBV7-9 to TRBJ2-7; TRBD1 aligns across 9 bases. Sequenced: blood, either unsorted or a sorted T cell fraction (not recorded which). CDR3 DNA sequence: TGTGCCAGACCACAGGGGGCAAGAGAGCAGTACTTC. Translating gives CARPQGAREQYF.